This TCR beta chain originates from a study of T cell changes during pregnancy in multiple sclerosis. Sequenced by immunoSEQ multiplex PCR; TCRdb stores in-frame clones only, minus some. Of approximately 22,000 clones in the sample, more than 75% were seen once. In germline, CDR1 is ENHRY, CDR2 SYGVKD. The CDR3 has 12 amino acids. V shed 6 bases, J shed 7 bases, and the junction held 2 bases outside the gene matches. This clonotype was obtained from a female donor in good health, enrolled as a control in a pregnancy study. This chain links TRBV10-3 with TRBJ2-1; 8 positions match TRBD2. The material was CD4+ T cells from peripheral blood mononuclear cells, obtained in the first trimester of pregnancy. The CDR3, as DNA: TGTGCCATCAGGTTAGCGGGGAATGAGCAGTTCTTC. It yields the protein CAIRLAGNEQFF.